These T cell receptor beta chains were read from a single sample in a study of somatic mutations in cytotoxic T cells in rheumatoid arthritis. Using immunoSEQ multiplex PCR, the repertoire was profiled, and TCRdb retains in-frame clones only, with some absent. The data show about 14,000 clones, with 75% to 95% seen just once and roughly 18% held by the top ten. The sample consisted of CD4+ T cells sorted from blood. The receptors originated from a man between 65 and 85 years old with rheumatoid arthritis. Each CDR3 is given with its conserved first and last residue. A D gene is named only where the DNA matches it firmly. Some rows have no size entry. The others give once, few or many, or a class for an expanded clone.

TRBJ1-3	NA	TRBV28	TRBD1	CASSPGDSGNTIYF	TGTGCCAGCAGTCCGGGGGACAGTGGAAACACCATATATTTT
TRBJ2-7	NA	TRBV29-1	TRBD2	CSVVLAGLAYEQYF	TGCAGCGTTGTCCTAGCGGGGTTAGCCTACGAGCAGTACTTC
TRBJ2-7	NA	TRBV7-2	TRBD1	CASSPYGTGGTYEQYF	TGTGCCAGCAGCCCGTATGGGACAGGGGGCACCTACGAGCAGTACTTC
TRBJ1-1	NA	TRBV18	NA	CASSNDRNTEAFF	TGTGCCAGCTCCAACGACAGGAACACTGAAGCTTTCTTT
TRBJ2-7	NA	TRBV30	NA	CAWSVQEGRYEQYF	TGTGCCTGGAGTGTACAGGAGGGGCGCTACGAGCAGTACTTC
TRBJ1-4	NA	TRBV11-2	NA	CASSHDPGGAGEKLFF	TGTGCCAGCAGCCATGACCCCGGGGGGGCAGGTGAAAAACTGTTTTTT
TRBJ2-1	NA	TRBV5-5	TRBD2	CASSSSQGAGIYNEQFF	TGTGCCAGCAGCTCCTCCCAGGGAGCGGGGATTTACAATGAGCAGTTCTTC
TRBJ2-3	NA	TRBV10-3	NA	CAISGLGGSTDTQYF	TGTGCCATCAGTGGGCTTGGAGGGAGCACAGATACGCAGTATTTT
TRBJ1-4	NA	TRBV5-1	TRBD1	CASSLSATGDEKLFF	TGCGCCAGCAGCTTGAGTGCGACAGGGGATGAAAAACTGTTTTTT
TRBJ1-1	NA	TRBV28	NA	CASSPGGELQAFF	TGTGCCAGCAGTCCTGGGGGGGAATTACAAGCTTTCTTT
TRBJ1-5	NA	TRBV27	NA	CASRPVRGQPQHF	TGTGCCAGCAGACCCGTCAGGGGACAGCCCCAGCATTTT
TRBJ1-4	NA	TRBV14	TRBD1	CASSQPGTGGGEKLFF	TGTGCCAGCAGCCAACCTGGGACAGGGGGAGGAGAAAAACTGTTTTTT
TRBJ2-3	NA	TRBV5-5	NA	CASSLWGRGFPDTQYF	TGTGCCAGCAGCTTGTGGGGCAGGGGATTCCCAGATACGCAGTATTTT
TRBJ1-1	few	TRBV5-4	TRBD1	CASSLWTGPTIGTEAFF	TGTGCCAGCAGCTTGTGGACAGGGCCCACAATTGGCACTGAAGCTTTCTTT
TRBJ1-1	NA	TRBV6-5	TRBD1	CASSYRTGNTEAFF	TGTGCCAGCAGTTACAGGACAGGGAACACTGAAGCTTTCTTT
TRBJ2-7	NA	TRBV27	TRBD2	CASSPRFSGMYEQYF	TGTGCCAGCAGTCCCCGTTTTAGCGGGATGTACGAGCAGTACTTC
TRBJ1-4	NA	TRBV30	NA	CAWGPGGATNEKLFF	TGTGCCTGGGGCCCGGGAGGTGCAACTAATGAAAAACTGTTTTTT
TRBJ1-1	NA	TRBV7-3	NA	CASSSRGGTEEAFF	TGTGCCAGCAGCTCTCGCGGGGGAACAGAGGAAGCTTTCTTT
TRBJ1-2	NA	TRBV5-4	NA	CASSWPGGYGYTF	TGTGCCAGCAGCTGGCCCGGGGGCTATGGCTACACCTTC
TRBJ2-1	NA	TRBV27	NA	CASSSRERRKYNEQFF	TGTGCCAGCAGTTCACGGGAGAGGAGAAAGTACAATGAGCAGTTCTTC
TRBJ1-1	NA	TRBV13	TRBD1	CASSWGQGGAEAFF	TGTGCCAGCAGCTGGGGACAGGGAGGGGCTGAAGCTTTCTTT
TRBJ1-1	NA	TRBV5-4	TRBD1	CASSFLTGASGYTEAFF	TGTGCCAGCAGCTTCTTGACAGGGGCATCCGGGTACACTGAAGCTTTCTTT
TRBJ2-1	NA	TRBV9	TRBD1	CASSVEGAGNNEQFF	TGTGCCAGCAGCGTAGAGGGGGCAGGTAACAATGAGCAGTTCTTC
TRBJ2-3	NA	TRBV12-5	TRBD2	CASGPRGGAGTDTQYF	TGTGCTAGTGGTCCCCGCGGGGGGGCGGGCACAGATACGCAGTATTTT
TRBJ1-2	NA	TRBV6-5	NA	CASSNSRTGPRGYTF	TGTGCCAGCAGTAACTCTCGAACAGGCCCTAGGGGCTACACCTTC
TRBJ2-5	NA	TRBV7-9	NA	CASSLQSGKETQYF	TGTGCCAGCAGCCTCCAATCGGGGAAAGAGACCCAGTACTTC
TRBJ2-1	NA	TRBV6-1	TRBD2	CASMESGMGNEQFF	TGTGCCAGCATGGAAAGCGGGATGGGGAATGAGCAGTTCTTC
TRBJ2-1	few	TRBV28	NA	CASSLSREQFF	TGTGCCAGCAGTTTATCCAGGGAGCAGTTCTTC
TRBJ2-3	NA	TRBV5-1	TRBD1	CASSLEQGKGDTQYF	TGCGCCAGCAGCTTGGAACAGGGGAAGGGAGATACGCAGTATTTT
TRBJ1-1	NA	TRBV7-2	NA	CASSGDRNTEAFF	TGTGCCAGCAGCGGAGACAGAAACACTGAAGCTTTCTTT
TRBJ2-3	NA	TRBV6-5	TRBD2	CASSYGTSGTDTQYF	TGTGCCAGCAGTTACGGGACTAGCGGCACAGATACGCAGTATTTT
TRBJ1-4	NA	TRBV28	TRBD1	CASSFQTGGNEKLFF	TGTGCCAGCAGTTTCCAGACAGGGGGAAATGAAAAACTGTTTTTT
TRBJ2-2	NA	TRBV2	NA	CASTVRNTGELFF	TGTGCCAGCACGGTACGAAACACCGGGGAGCTGTTTTTT
TRBJ2-7	NA	TRBV28	TRBD1	CASSSLHRDRGGEQYF	TGTGCCAGCAGTTCCCTACATCGGGACAGGGGTGGCGAGCAGTACTTC
TRBJ1-4	once	TRBV4-2	NA	CASSRGSTQIEKLFF	TGTGCCAGCAGCCGAGGGTCGACACAAATTGAAAAACTGTTTTTT
TRBJ1-1	NA	TRBV6-1	NA	CASSEGGSGDTEAFF	TGTGCCAGCAGTGAGGGAGGGAGTGGGGACACTGAAGCTTTCTTT
TRBJ2-3	NA	TRBV28	TRBD2	CASSSILAGARFDTQYF	TGTGCCAGCAGTTCCATACTAGCGGGAGCCAGATTCGATACGCAGTATTTT
TRBJ2-2	NA	TRBV5-4	TRBD1	CASSWDRGGTGELFF	TGTGCCAGCAGCTGGGACAGGGGTGGCACCGGGGAGCTGTTTTTT
TRBJ2-7	NA	TRBV6-5	TRBD2	CASSYAGLAGNEQYF	TGTGCCAGCAGTTACGCCGGGCTAGCGGGAAACGAGCAGTACTTC
TRBJ1-2	NA	TRBV27	NA	CASSRRGSGGYTF	TGTGCCAGCAGCCGAAGGGGATCCGGCGGCTACACCTTC
TRBJ1-6	NA	TRBV4-1	NA	CASSQHTEALRALHF	TGCGCCAGCAGTCAACATACAGAGGCGTTGAGGGCCCTCCACTTT
TRBJ1-2	NA	TRBV28	TRBD1	CASSPSDREDGYTF	TGTGCCAGCAGTCCCTCGGACAGGGAGGATGGCTACACCTTC
TRBJ2-3	NA	TRBV7-9	NA	CASSLEGHRTDTQYF	TGTGCCAGCAGCTTAGAGGGACACCGCACAGATACGCAGTATTTT
TRBJ2-2	NA	TRBV19	NA	CASSIEGRGTGELFF	TGTGCCAGTAGTATAGAGGGTCGGGGCACCGGGGAGCTGTTTTTT
TRBJ2-7	NA	TRBV28	TRBD1	CASSSGTGSYEQYF	TGTGCCAGCAGTTCCGGGACAGGTTCCTACGAGCAGTACTTC
TRBJ1-3	NA	TRBV7-9	TRBD1	CASSFSSGTGTGNTIYF	TGTGCCAGCAGCTTTTCCTCCGGGACAGGGACTGGAAACACCATATATTTT
TRBJ2-7	NA	TRBV5-4	TRBD2	CASSLGPAGSGGSYEQYF	TGTGCCAGCAGCTTGGGCCCTGCGGGGAGCGGGGGTTCCTACGAGCAGTACTTC
TRBJ2-1	few	TRBV11-3	NA	CASSLTERFNEQFF	TGTGCCAGCAGCTTGACTGAGCGGTTCAATGAGCAGTTCTTC
TRBJ1-1	NA	TRBV28	TRBD1	CASSSGGRTEAFF	TGTGCCAGCAGTTCAGGGGGGAGGACTGAAGCTTTCTTT
TRBJ2-5	NA	TRBV18	TRBD2	CASSRTSGETQYF	TGTGCCAGCTCACGGACTAGCGGGGAGACCCAGTACTTC
TRBJ1-2	once	TRBV28	TRBD1	CASSPGGVGGYTF	TGTGCCAGCAGTCCAGGGGGCGTCGGTGGCTACACCTTC